The clone carrying this T cell receptor (beta chain) has ten or more counts. The entry originates in a study of T cells in Graves' hyperthyroidism and ophthalmopathy. The CDR3 spans 15 residues. The ends were cut back, 0 bases at V and 8 bases at J, with 16 bases in the middle. Germline CDR1 is MGHRA and CDR2 is YSYEKL. TCR beta CDR3 sequences were amplified from RNA transcripts. The TCR CDR3 was amplified in a first-round RT-PCR using the HTBI primer set. TCRdb reanalysed the multiplex PCR reads using MiXCR and keeps one entry per CDR3 protein. The table records a few hundred thousand distinct CDR3 sequences, 40% to 55% of them present only once.

The sample consisted of peripheral blood or thyroid tissue (not recorded which). The chain carries TRBV4-1 and TRBJ1-1; D is undetermined. The sequence was collected from an adult woman with Graves' disease, either hyperthyroidism or ophthalmopathy (not recorded which). CDR3 DNA: TGCGCCAGCAGCCAAGATAATCCGGCCCTTGGGGAAGCTTTCTTT. It is translated as CASSQDNPALGEAFF.